This passage covers 2 T cell receptor beta chains from one sample sequenced in a study of blood T cell repertoires in COVID-19. Sequencing used immunoSEQ multiplex PCR; TCRdb keeps in-frame clones, though not all of them. This table holds around 390,000 clones, 85% to 90% found once. Sequenced input: PBMCs or T cells enriched from blood (not recorded which). These receptors all come from a woman between 45 and 65 years old who had recovered from COVID-19.

The CDR3 spells CASSLAGGGPWNEQFF. For the CDR3, the DNA is TGTGCCAGCAGCTTAGCGGGCGGGGGGCCTTGGAATGAGCAGTTCTTC. The V call is TRBV7-2, the J call TRBJ2-1, with 8 bases aligning to TRBD2. The CDR3 consists of 16 residues. The V gene's germline CDR1 is SGHTA and CDR2 FQGNSA. V shed 0 bases, J shed 7 bases, and the junction held 8 bases outside the gene matches.

The V and J genes are TRBV5-6 and TRBJ1-2, with D perhaps TRBD1 (5 bases). This CDR3 comprises 13 residues. Germline V gene lookup returns CDR1 SGHDT and CDR2 YYEEEE. Trimming cost V 3 bases and J 7 bases, with 13 bases left between them. CDR3 amino acids: CASSYNSGSGYTF. CDR3 coding DNA: TGTGCCAGCAGCTATAATTCAGGGTCTGGCTACACCTTC. Supplemented by reference TRBV5-6 and TRBJ1-2, the full variable domain reads DAGVTQSPTHLIKTRGQQVTLRCSPKSGHDTVSWYQQALGQGPQFIFQYYEEEERQRGNFPDRFSGHQFPNYSSELNVNALLLGDSALYLCASSYNSGSGYTFGSGTRLTVV.